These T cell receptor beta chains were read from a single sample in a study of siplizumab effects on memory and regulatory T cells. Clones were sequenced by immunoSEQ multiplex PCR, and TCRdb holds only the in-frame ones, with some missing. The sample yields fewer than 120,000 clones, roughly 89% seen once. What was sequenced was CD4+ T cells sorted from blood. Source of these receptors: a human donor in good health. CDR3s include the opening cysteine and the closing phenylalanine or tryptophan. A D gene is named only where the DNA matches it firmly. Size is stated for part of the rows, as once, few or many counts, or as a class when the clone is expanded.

CDR3nt: TGTGCCAGCAGCAAGGGGGATGCCGGACACACCTACAATGAGCAGTTCTTC; CDR3aa: CASSKGDAGHTYNEQFF; j_gene: TRBJ2-1; d_gene: .; v_gene: TRBV11-3; abundance: .
CDR3nt: TGTGCCAGCAGTGCGTCTAGCGGGCGTAACGAGCAGTACTTC; CDR3aa: CASSASSGRNEQYF; j_gene: TRBJ2-7; d_gene: TRBD2; v_gene: TRBV2; abundance: .
CDR3nt: TGTGCCAGCAGCTTAGCCCAGATCTCTGGAAACACCATATATTTT; CDR3aa: CASSLAQISGNTIYF; j_gene: TRBJ1-3; d_gene: .; v_gene: TRBV11-2; abundance: .
CDR3nt: TGTGCCATCAGTGAAGGCCCAGGGCGGCGGGGAGGAGAGACCCAGTACTTC; CDR3aa: CAISEGPGRRGGETQYF; j_gene: TRBJ2-5; d_gene: .; v_gene: TRBV10-3; abundance: once
CDR3nt: TGTGCCAGCAGTTTTGGCAGAAATCAGCCCCAGCATTTT; CDR3aa: CASSFGRNQPQHF; j_gene: TRBJ1-5; d_gene: .; v_gene: TRBV27; abundance: .
CDR3nt: TGCGCCAGCAGCCCCGGGGCGGTAACAGATACGCAGTATTTT; CDR3aa: CASSPGAVTDTQYF; j_gene: TRBJ2-3; d_gene: .; v_gene: TRBV5-1; abundance: .
CDR3nt: TGTGCCAGCAGTTACTCGAGGGGGCCCATGAACACTGAAGCTTTCTTT; CDR3aa: CASSYSRGPMNTEAFF; j_gene: TRBJ1-1; d_gene: TRBD1; v_gene: TRBV6-5; abundance: .
CDR3nt: TGCGCCAGCAGCATCGGGGACAGGGGGCGGGTCGAGCAGTACTTC; CDR3aa: CASSIGDRGRVEQYF; j_gene: TRBJ2-7; d_gene: TRBD1; v_gene: TRBV5-1; abundance: once
CDR3nt: TGTGCTAGCAGCTTCGATCGAGCCGGGGAGCTGTTTTTT; CDR3aa: CASSFDRAGELFF; j_gene: TRBJ2-2; d_gene: .; v_gene: TRBV7-7; abundance: .
CDR3nt: TGTGCCAGCAGTGAAGCTAAAGGGGACAGAGAAAAACTGTTTTTT; CDR3aa: CASSEAKGDREKLFF; j_gene: TRBJ1-4; d_gene: TRBD1; v_gene: TRBV6-1; abundance: once
CDR3nt: TGTGCCAGCAGAGACTCAGGGAATCAAGAGACCCAGTACTTC; CDR3aa: CASRDSGNQETQYF; j_gene: TRBJ2-5; d_gene: .; v_gene: TRBV2; abundance: .
CDR3nt: TGCGCCAGCAGTGATCGCCCCAAAAACATTCAGTACTTC; CDR3aa: CASSDRPKNIQYF; j_gene: TRBJ2-4; d_gene: .; v_gene: TRBV10-1; abundance: .
CDR3nt: TGTGCCAGCAGCCCGGGACCTGGTGAAGCTTTCTTT; CDR3aa: CASSPGPGEAFF; j_gene: TRBJ1-1; d_gene: .; v_gene: TRBV9; abundance: .
CDR3nt: TGTGCCAGCAGCTCCCAGGGGGCTGGTCAGCCCCAGCATTTT; CDR3aa: CASSSQGAGQPQHF; j_gene: TRBJ1-5; d_gene: TRBD1; v_gene: TRBV11-2; abundance: .
CDR3nt: TGCGCCAGCAGCCCCCGGGAGGGGGCGAGCTATGGCTACACCTTC; CDR3aa: CASSPREGASYGYTF; j_gene: TRBJ1-2; d_gene: TRBD1; v_gene: TRBV5-1; abundance: .
CDR3nt: TGTGCCACCAGCAGAGATTTGGGCTCTAACTATGGCTACACCTTC; CDR3aa: CATSRDLGSNYGYTF; j_gene: TRBJ1-2; d_gene: .; v_gene: TRBV15; abundance: .
CDR3nt: TGTGCCAGCAGCCAAGGTAGCGGCCCCTACAATGAGCAGTTCTTC; CDR3aa: CASSQGSGPYNEQFF; j_gene: TRBJ2-1; d_gene: .; v_gene: TRBV4-2; abundance: .
CDR3nt: TGTGCCAGCAGCGTAGCTGGCCTAGGGTACAATGAGCAGTTCTTC; CDR3aa: CASSVAGLGYNEQFF; j_gene: TRBJ2-1; d_gene: .; v_gene: TRBV9; abundance: .
CDR3nt: TGCGCCAGCAGCCAGGGACAGCCCCAAGAGACCCAGTACTTC; CDR3aa: CASSQGQPQETQYF; j_gene: TRBJ2-5; d_gene: TRBD1; v_gene: TRBV4-1; abundance: few
CDR3nt: TGTGCTAGTGGTTCCTGGAGCGCGGGTCAAGAGACCCAGTACTTC; CDR3aa: CASGSWSAGQETQYF; j_gene: TRBJ2-5; d_gene: .; v_gene: TRBV12-5; abundance: .
CDR3nt: TGCGCCAGCAGTGATCCCCGGGACAGACACTATGGCTACACCTTC; CDR3aa: CASSDPRDRHYGYTF; j_gene: TRBJ1-2; d_gene: TRBD1; v_gene: TRBV10-1; abundance: few
CDR3nt: TGTGCCAGCAGTTATTTTGGCAGCCCTATTGGTGGCTACACCTTC; CDR3aa: CASSYFGSPIGGYTF; j_gene: TRBJ1-2; d_gene: .; v_gene: TRBV6-5; abundance: .
CDR3nt: TGTGCCAGTAGCTTTGACAGGGTGGCCTACGAGCAGTACTTC; CDR3aa: CASSFDRVAYEQYF; j_gene: TRBJ2-7; d_gene: TRBD1; v_gene: TRBV19; abundance: .
CDR3nt: TGTGCCAGTAGTATCGGCAGCCCTAGCACAGATACGCAGTATTTT; CDR3aa: CASSIGSPSTDTQYF; j_gene: TRBJ2-3; d_gene: .; v_gene: TRBV19; abundance: .
CDR3nt: TGCAGTGCTAGAGTGGCTTTCTTT; CDR3aa: CSARVAFF; j_gene: TRBJ1-1; d_gene: .; v_gene: TRBV20-1; abundance: .
CDR3nt: TGTGCCAGCAGCCAAGGACTAGCGGGGGGGCGATACGAGCAGTACTTC; CDR3aa: CASSQGLAGGRYEQYF; j_gene: TRBJ2-7; d_gene: TRBD2; v_gene: TRBV5-6; abundance: .
CDR3nt: TGTGCCAGCAGCTTAAGGGAAGCGGGAGGGTTGGATGAGCAGTTCTTC; CDR3aa: CASSLREAGGLDEQFF; j_gene: TRBJ2-1; d_gene: TRBD2; v_gene: TRBV7-9; abundance: .
CDR3nt: TGTGCCAGCAACGGACTAGCTGGTAATGAGCAGTTCTTC; CDR3aa: CASNGLAGNEQFF; j_gene: TRBJ2-1; d_gene: TRBD2; v_gene: TRBV6-5; abundance: .
CDR3nt: TGTGCCAGCAGGGACAGGGGTGCTGGGGCCAACGTCCTGACTTTC; CDR3aa: CASRDRGAGANVLTF; j_gene: TRBJ2-6; d_gene: TRBD1; v_gene: TRBV25-1; abundance: .
CDR3nt: TGTGCCAGCAGCCAAGAACCGGGACAGGGAGGCGGCTACACCTTC; CDR3aa: CASSQEPGQGGGYTF; j_gene: TRBJ1-2; d_gene: TRBD1; v_gene: TRBV4-2; abundance: few
CDR3nt: TGTGCCAGTGACGGGACAGGGCTTACTGAAGCTTTCTTT; CDR3aa: CASDGTGLTEAFF; j_gene: TRBJ1-1; d_gene: TRBD1; v_gene: TRBV18; abundance: .
CDR3nt: TGTGCCTCCCGGGCAGCGGGGGGGACCTACGAGCAGTACTTC; CDR3aa: CASRAAGGTYEQYF; j_gene: TRBJ2-7; d_gene: TRBD2; v_gene: TRBV13; abundance: once
CDR3nt: TGTGCCAGCAGCCTCCCAATGGAGCAGTACTTC; CDR3aa: CASSLPMEQYF; j_gene: TRBJ2-7; d_gene: .; v_gene: TRBV5-8; abundance: .
CDR3nt: TGTGCCAGCAGCTTAGTCAGGGTTACCGGGGAGCTGTTTTTT; CDR3aa: CASSLVRVTGELFF; j_gene: TRBJ2-2; d_gene: .; v_gene: TRBV7-9; abundance: once